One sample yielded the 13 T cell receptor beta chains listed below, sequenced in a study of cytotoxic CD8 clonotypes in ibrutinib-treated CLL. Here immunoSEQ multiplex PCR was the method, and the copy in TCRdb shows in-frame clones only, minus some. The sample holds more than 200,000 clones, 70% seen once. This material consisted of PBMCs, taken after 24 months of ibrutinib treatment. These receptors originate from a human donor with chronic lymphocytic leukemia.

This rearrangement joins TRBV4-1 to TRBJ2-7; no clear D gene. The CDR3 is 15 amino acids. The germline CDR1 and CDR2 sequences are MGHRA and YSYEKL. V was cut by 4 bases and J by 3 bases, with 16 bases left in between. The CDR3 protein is CASSRDGPENYEQYF. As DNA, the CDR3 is TGCGCCAGCAGCCGAGACGGTCCCGAGAACTACGAGCAGTACTTC.

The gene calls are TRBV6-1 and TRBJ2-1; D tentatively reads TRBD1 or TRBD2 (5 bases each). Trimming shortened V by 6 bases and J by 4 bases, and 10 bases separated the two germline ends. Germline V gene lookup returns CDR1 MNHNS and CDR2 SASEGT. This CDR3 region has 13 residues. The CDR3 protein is CASRHWGYNEQFF. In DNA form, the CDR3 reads TGTGCCAGCAGGCACTGGGGGTACAATGAGCAGTTCTTC.

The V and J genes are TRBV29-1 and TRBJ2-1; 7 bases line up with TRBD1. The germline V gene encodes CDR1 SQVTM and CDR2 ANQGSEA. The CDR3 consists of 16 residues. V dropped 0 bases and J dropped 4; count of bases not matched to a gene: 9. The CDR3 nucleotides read TGCAGCGTTGAAGATGGGCAGGGGGTTCCTTACAATGAGCAGTTCTTC. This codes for CSVEDGQGVPYNEQFF.

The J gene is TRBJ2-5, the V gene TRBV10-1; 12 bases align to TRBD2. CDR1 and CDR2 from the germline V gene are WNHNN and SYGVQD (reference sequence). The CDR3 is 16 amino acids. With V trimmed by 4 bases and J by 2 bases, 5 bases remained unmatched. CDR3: CASSGGLAGDQETQYF. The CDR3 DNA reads TGCGCCAGCAGTGGGGGACTAGCGGGCGATCAAGAGACCCAGTACTTC.

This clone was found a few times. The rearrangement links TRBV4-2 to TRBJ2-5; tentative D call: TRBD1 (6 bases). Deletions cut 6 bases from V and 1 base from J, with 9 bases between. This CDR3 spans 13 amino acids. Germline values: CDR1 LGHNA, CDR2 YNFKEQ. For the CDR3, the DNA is TGTGCCAGCAGGGCACAGGGCCAAGAGACCCAGTACTTC. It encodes CASRAQGQETQYF.

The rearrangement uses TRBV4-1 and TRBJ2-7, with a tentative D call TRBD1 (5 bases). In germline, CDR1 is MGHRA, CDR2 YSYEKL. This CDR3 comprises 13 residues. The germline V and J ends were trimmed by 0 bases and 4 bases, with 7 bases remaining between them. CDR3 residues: CASSQEGDYEQYF. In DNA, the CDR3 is TGCGCCAGCAGCCAAGAAGGGGATTACGAGCAGTACTTC.

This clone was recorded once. The CDR3 here is CASSYSGGGTDTQYF. CDR3 coding DNA: TGTGCCAGCAGTTACTCAGGGGGAGGCACAGATACGCAGTATTTT. The chain has TRBV6-5 and TRBJ2-3; tentatively, D is TRBD1 (6 bases). V dropped 0 bases and J dropped 1 base, with 8 bases sitting between them. CDR1 MNHEY and CDR2 SVGAGI come from the germline V gene. The CDR3 sequence is 15 residues long.

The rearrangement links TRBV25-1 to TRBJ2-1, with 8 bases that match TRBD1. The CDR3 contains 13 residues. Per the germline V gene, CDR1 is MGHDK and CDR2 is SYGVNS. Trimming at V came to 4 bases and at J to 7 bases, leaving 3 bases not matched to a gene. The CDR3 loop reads CASSVGDRNEQFF. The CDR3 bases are TGTGCCAGCAGTGTCGGGGACAGGAATGAGCAGTTCTTC.

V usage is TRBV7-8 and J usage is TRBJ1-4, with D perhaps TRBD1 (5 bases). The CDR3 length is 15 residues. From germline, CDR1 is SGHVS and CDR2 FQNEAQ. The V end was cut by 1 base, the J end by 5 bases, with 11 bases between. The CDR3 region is CASSLVGTQNEKLFF. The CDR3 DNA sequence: TGTGCCAGCAGCTTAGTCGGGACGCAGAATGAAAAACTGTTTTTT.

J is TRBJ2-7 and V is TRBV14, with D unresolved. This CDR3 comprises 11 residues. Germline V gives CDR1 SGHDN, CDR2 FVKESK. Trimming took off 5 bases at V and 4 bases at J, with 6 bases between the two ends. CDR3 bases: TGTGCCAGCAGCAGTAGTTACGAGCAGTACTTC. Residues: CASSSSYEQYF.

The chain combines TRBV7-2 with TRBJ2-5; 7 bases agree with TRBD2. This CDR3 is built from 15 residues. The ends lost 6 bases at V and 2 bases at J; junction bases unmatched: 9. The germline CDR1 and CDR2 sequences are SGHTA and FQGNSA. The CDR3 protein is CASSSRGLLQETQYF. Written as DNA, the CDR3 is TGTGCCAGCAGTTCTAGGGGACTACTACAAGAGACCCAGTACTTC.

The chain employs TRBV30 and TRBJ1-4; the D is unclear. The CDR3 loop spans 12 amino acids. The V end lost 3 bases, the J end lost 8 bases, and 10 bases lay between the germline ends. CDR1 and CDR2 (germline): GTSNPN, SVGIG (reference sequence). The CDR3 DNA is TGTGCCTGGAGCTTAGGATCCGAAAAACTGTTTTTT. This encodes CAWSLGSEKLFF.

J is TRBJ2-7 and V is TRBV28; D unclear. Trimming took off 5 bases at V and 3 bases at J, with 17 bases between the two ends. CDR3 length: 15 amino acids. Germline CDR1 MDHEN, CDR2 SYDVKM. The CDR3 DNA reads TGTGCCAGCAGTCCCCTCGTGAGACGGAGCTACGAGCAGTACTTC. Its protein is CASSPLVRRSYEQYF.